This TCR beta chain was profiled in a study of beta chain features in type 1 diabetes. This clone showed up many times. Sequencing targeted expressed TCRB transcripts, as all isolated RNA had been reverse transcribed. Sequenced by immunoSEQ multiplex PCR; TCRdb stores in-frame clones only, minus some. Altogether 130,000 or so clones are present, around a tenth being singletons, with the ten largest covering approximately 0.68%. Trimming took 4 bases from V and 0 from J, leaving 10 bases between them. Germline loops: CDR1 SQVTM, CDR2 ANQGSEA. CDR3 length equals 15 residues. Sequences were obtained from central memory CD4+ T cells from blood. The receptor comes from a man aged 18 to 35 in good health. The chain is built from TRBV29-1 and TRBJ2-6; no clear D. Here the CDR3 DNA reads TGCAGCGTTGCAGCGAGCCCCTCTGGGGCCAACGTCCTGACTTTC. Translation gives CSVAASPSGANVLTF. The full variable domain, rest sourced from reference TRBV29-1 and TRBJ2-6, is SAVISQKPSRDICQRGTSLTIQCQVDSQVTMMFWYRQQPGQSLTLIATANQGSEATYESGFVIDKFPISRPNLTFSTLTVSNMSPEDSSIYLCSVAASPSGANVLTFGAGSRLTVL.